This paragraph reports one T cell receptor beta chain. The antigen remains unidentified. Other DNA variants within this sample encode the same CDR3. Per the germline V gene, CDR1 is MNHEY and CDR2 is SMNVEV (reference sequence). V lost 2 bases, J lost 3 bases, and 8 bases lay in between. The CDR3 contains 13 residues. The sample is drawn from a study of lymphopenia after photon versus proton radiotherapy. Whole-study results and caveats: A bigger post-nadir fall in TCR diversity correlated inversely with survival time in deceased patients. Photon-treated patients lost naive T cells and TCR diversity; proton-treated stayed stable. Better survival with proton therapy was suggested as possible, not demonstrated.

The protocol was immunoSEQ multiplex PCR, while the TCRdb copy is restricted to in-frame clones and leaves out a portion. The table shows 20,000 to 25,000 clones, with roughly 86% occurring only once. The clonotype originates from a woman in her forties or fifties with pancreatic cancer. The source was peripheral blood, collected from a patient treated with photon-based radiotherapy. The V and J genes are TRBV27 and TRBJ2-7; D not certain. In DNA, the CDR3 is TGTGCCAGCAGTTTACAAGGCGACTACGAGCAGTACTTC. It yields the protein CASSLQGDYEQYF.